The 4 T cell receptor beta chains below come from one sample, sequenced in a study of T cell responses to AZD1222 COVID-19 vaccine. Clones were read by immunoSEQ multiplex PCR, and TCRdb kept only the in-frame ones, dropping some. Of under 150,000 clones in the sample, roughly 90% were seen once. The sample consisted of peripheral blood, taken 28 days after the second AZD1222 dose. The receptors come from an adult who received the AZD1222 COVID-19 vaccine.

The chain recombines TRBV5-1 with TRBJ1-4; no clear D gene. CDR1 and CDR2 (germline): SGHRS, YFSETQ. Trimming left V 4 bases short and J 3 bases short, with 13 bases between. The CDR3 has 15 residues. As DNA, the CDR3 is TGCGCCAGCAGCCCCTTTCGCCAGTCTAATGAAAAACTGTTTTTT. Translating gives CASSPFRQSNEKLFF.

The rearrangement uses TRBV5-1 and TRBJ1-3, with D uncertain. CDR3 length: 13 residues. Trimming took 4 bases from V and 9 from J, leaving 14 bases between them. Germline CDR1 SGHRS, CDR2 YFSETQ. The CDR3 sequence: CASSPGPASTIYF. The CDR3 nucleotides are TGCGCCAGCAGCCCGGGCCCCGCTAGCACCATATATTTT.

The chain is built from TRBV27 and TRBJ1-5; 7 bases fit TRBD1. Germline CDR1 MNHEY, CDR2 SMNVEV (reference sequence). V lost 5 bases, J lost 3 bases, and 4 bases stayed unmatched. This CDR3 has 14 amino acids. CDR3 nucleotide sequence: TGTGCCAGCAGTACCGACAGGGTCAATCAGCCCCAGCATTTT. It codes for CASSTDRVNQPQHF.

V and J are TRBV19 and TRBJ1-2; 7 bases fit TRBD1. The CDR3 has 14 residues. J lost 8 bases, V lost 3 bases, and 9 bases had no gene match. The V gene's germline CDR1 is LNHDA and CDR2 SQIVND (reference sequence). CDR3 DNA: TGTGCCAGTAGTATCTCCCGACAGGGTATCGGCTACACCTTC. Its translation: CASSISRQGIGYTF.